The clone carrying this T cell receptor beta chain occurred many times. Its antigen is undetermined. Researchers took RNA transcripts and amplified the TCR beta CDR3 regions from them. During a first-round RT-PCR of the TCR CDR3, the HTBI primer set was used. TCRdb recomputed calls from the multiplex PCR reads with MiXCR, one row per CDR3 protein. Of about 700,000 distinct CDR3 sequences in the sample, approximately 42% were seen once. V lost 0 bases to trimming and J lost 0 bases; unmatched junction nucleotides: 8. This CDR3 has 18 residues. The germline V gene has CDR1 LNHNV and CDR2 YYDKDF (reference sequence). The sample is drawn from a study of T cells in Graves' hyperthyroidism and ophthalmopathy. The study, taken as a whole, reports: Ophthalmopathy prediction by the model preceded onset by a median about 6.3 months. Patients with ophthalmopathy were separated from those with stable hyperthyroidism by a 13 V-J model.

Uncontrolled infection, other autoimmune disease, pregnancy or lactation disqualified patients from enrolment. Diagnoses were established using clinical symptoms, serum thyroxine and TRAb, thyroid ultrasound and orbital computed tomography. This sequence joins TRBV15 and TRBJ2-7, with 10 bases matching TRBD2. The receptor comes from an adult man with Graves' disease, either hyperthyroidism or ophthalmopathy (not recorded which). Sequencing was carried out using peripheral blood or thyroid tissue (not recorded which). CDR3 in amino acids: CATSRDPSGSGASYEQYF. CDR3 in DNA: TGTGCCACCAGCAGAGATCCTAGCGGGAGTGGGGCCTCCTACGAGCAGTACTTC.